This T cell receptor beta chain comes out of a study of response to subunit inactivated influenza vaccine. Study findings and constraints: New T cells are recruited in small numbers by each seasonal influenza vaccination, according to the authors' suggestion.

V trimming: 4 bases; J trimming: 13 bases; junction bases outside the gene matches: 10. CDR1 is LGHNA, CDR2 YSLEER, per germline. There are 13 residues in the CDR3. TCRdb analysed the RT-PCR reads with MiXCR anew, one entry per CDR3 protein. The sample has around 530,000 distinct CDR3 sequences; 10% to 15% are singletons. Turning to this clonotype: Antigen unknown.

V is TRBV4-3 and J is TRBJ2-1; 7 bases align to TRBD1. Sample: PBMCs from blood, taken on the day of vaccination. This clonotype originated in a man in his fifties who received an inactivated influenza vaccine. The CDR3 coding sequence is TGCGCCAGCAGCCGAGGGTCAACAGGGGTACAGTTCTTC. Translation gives CASSRGSTGVQFF.